Sequencing of this T cell receptor (beta chain) was carried out in a study of shared clonotypes between healthy human individuals (dated by TCRdb to about 2020). As for the study more broadly: The cohort comprised two women and a few men aged 18 to 49 years. Per donor, three plates each were used for CD4 naive and CD4 memory, two for CD8 naive, and one for CD8 memory. To estimate repertoire size and how much clonotype sharing occurs between individuals, the study deeply sequenced the blood TCR repertoires of several healthy adults. Different laboratories and diverse techniques were used to prepare libraries and sequence TCR repertoires, to increase sequencing depth and limit assay-specific biases. Between about 0.94 and 8.9 billion PBMCs per donor were obtained by leukapheresis. General findings and caveats noted by the study authors: Based on pairwise subsampling, the degree of clonotype sharing among donors was expected to be affected by sequencing depth. Higher generation probabilities were observed for clonotypes shared by all four sorted-subset donors than for non-shared clonotypes. Incomplete sequencing was indicated by rarefaction of sorted-subset datasets, despite the large sequencing depth. Only blood was sampled, and tissue TCR repertoires likely differ from those in blood. About 4.5% of naive CD4, 3% to 4% of naive CD8, roughly 2.5% of memory CD4, and about 0.4% of memory CD8 clonotypes were shared across four donors. Larger estimated clonotype richness was generally found for naive subsets than for memory subsets. The genetic and exposure-history diversity represented was limited by the small number of donors.

On this clone itself: The target of this receptor is not known. No base qualities exist here, and no much larger clone lies one base off it.

Using the deep immunoSEQ assay, TCR CDR3 regions were amplified from genomic DNA by multiplex PCR. For each cell subset, the extracted genomic DNA was distributed evenly across all wells of several immunoSEQ 96-well plates, and each plate served as one replicate. For sorted subsets, approximately 210 ng of genomic DNA, equivalent to some 30,000 T cell genomes, went into each replicate PCR. The purified libraries were quantified using a Qubit 3.0 fluorometer, sized with a Bioanalyzer 2100, and then quantified again using the KAPA Library Quantification kit. Every immunoSEQ 96-well plate was sequenced on a dedicated single-read 150-cycle Illumina NextSeq 550 flow cell. The study's own analysis went as follows. Because the immunoSEQ output held only junctional sequences and lacked quality scores, the filtering could not match the filtering applied to full-length reads. To assign V/J genes and CDR3, sequences were annotated using PyIR, a Python wrapper for IgBLAST v1.9, with IMGT germline references. Reads were filtered out if the reads had weak V/J assignments (E-value above 1e-6), no CDR3, stop codons, out-of-frame junctions, or ambiguous translated residues. V3J clonotypes were defined as sequences sharing an identical inferred V gene, J gene, and CDR3 amino acid sequence. Percentage overlap between repertoires was computed as shared unique clonotypes divided by the size of the smaller repertoire. Three approaches were used to assess repertoire richness: RTK rarefaction, the Chao1 estimator, and Recon v2.1 estimates of unobserved clonotypes. Generation probabilities were computed with OLGA for all TCRbeta clonotypes obtained by the gDNA method from several donors. TCRdb carries this immuneACCESS record with in-frame sequences only. Its versions omit some clonotypes, under half of them owing to an unresolved V gene in the studies checked, with the rest unexplained. The DNA was the basis for D and trimming; V, J and clone size are from that table. This sample is represented by under 1,100,000 clones; about 75% of them were singletons. The ten largest clonotypes hold around 1.5% of the sample.

Trimming costs V 4 bases and J 0 bases, and their ends lie 6 bases apart. CDR1 is given as LNHDA and CDR2 as SQIVND, both from the germline V gene (reference sequence). Inclusive of the bounding cysteine and phenylalanine, the CDR3 is 14 residues long. Of the read, only the CDR3 DNA is kept; its 42 bases are in frame from base 1. Donors were healthy HIV-negative adults with no recently reported acute infections or vaccinations. Only Caucasian adults living in Nashville, Tennessee, USA were represented among the donors. CD4+ T cells were enriched through magnetic negative selection, after which naive cells were positively selected on CD45RA and the remaining negative fraction served as the memory subset. Blood was obtained by leukapheresis, after which PBMCs were separated by Ficoll-Histopaque density gradient centrifugation and cryopreserved in liquid nitrogen vapor phase. Analytical flow cytometry was used to check the purity and quantity of every magnetically sorted T cell population. Genomic DNA was isolated from every sorted fraction and measured by UV absorbance on a Nanodrop 2000c.

The V gene is TRBV19 and the J gene is TRBJ2-2, with no D gene named confidently. This receptor was taken from a man younger than 30 in good health. The sequenced material came from memory CD4+ T cells sorted from blood. The cell subset or site tag for this specimen amounts to: CD45RA-negative fraction. CDR3 loop: CASSNNPNTGELFF. The sequence in DNA is TGTGCCAGTAGTAACAATCCGAACACCGGGGAGCTGTTTTTT.